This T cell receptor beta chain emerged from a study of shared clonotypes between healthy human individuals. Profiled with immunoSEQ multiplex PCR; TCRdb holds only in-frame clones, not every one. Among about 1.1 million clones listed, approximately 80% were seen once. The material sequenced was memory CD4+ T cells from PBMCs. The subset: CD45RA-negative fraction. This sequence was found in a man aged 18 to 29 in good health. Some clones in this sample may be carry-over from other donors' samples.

The CDR3 DNA follows: TGCAGCGTTGACCCTAACAGGGCTAACTATGGCTACACCTTC. Amino acids: CSVDPNRANYGYTF. The V and J genes are TRBV29-1 and TRBJ1-2; D may be TRBD1 (6 bases). CDR3 size: 14 residues. Germline V gene sequence: CDR1 SQVTM, CDR2 ANQGSEA. Trimming cost V 3 bases and J 0 bases, with 11 bases left between them. Full variable domain (rest looked up from reference TRBV29-1 and TRBJ1-2): SAVISQKPSRDICQRGTSLTIQCQVDSQVTMMFWYRQQPGQSLTLIATANQGSEATYESGFVIDKFPISRPNLTFSTLTVSNMSPEDSSIYLCSVDPNRANYGYTFGSGTRLTVV.